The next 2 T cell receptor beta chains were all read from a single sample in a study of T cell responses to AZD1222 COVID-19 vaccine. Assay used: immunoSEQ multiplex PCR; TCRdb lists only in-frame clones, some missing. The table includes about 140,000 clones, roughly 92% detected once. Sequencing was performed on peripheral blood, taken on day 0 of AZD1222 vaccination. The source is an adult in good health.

The CDR3 sequence is CSASHDRDRGWYGYTF. Here the CDR3 DNA reads TGCAGCGCCTCACACGACCGGGACAGGGGTTGGTATGGCTACACCTTC. The rearrangement joins TRBV29-1 to TRBJ1-2; TRBD1 aligns across 10 bases. CDR1 is SQVTM, CDR2 ANQGSEA, per germline. After removal of 7 bases from V and 5 bases from J, the junction contained 16 bases not matched to a gene. The CDR3 length is 16 residues.

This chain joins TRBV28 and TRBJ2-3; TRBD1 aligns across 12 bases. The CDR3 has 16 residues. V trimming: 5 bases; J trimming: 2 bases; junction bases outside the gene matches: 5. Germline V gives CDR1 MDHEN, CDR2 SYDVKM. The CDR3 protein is CASSIPGQGATDTQYF. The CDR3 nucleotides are TGTGCCAGCAGTATCCCGGGACAGGGGGCCACAGATACGCAGTATTTT.